This TCR beta chain came from a study of cytomegalovirus exposure and HLA in healthy donors. The PCR was carried out with 60 Vbeta primers and 13 Jbeta primers. Some clones are missing from TCRdb's copy, which holds only in-frame ones; the method was immunoSEQ multiplex PCR. There are approximately 210,000 clones in the sample; around 81% occur only once, and about 1.8% lies in the top ten. Study conclusions and caveats: Looking again later, the authors saw that most CMV-associated TCR beta chains seemed HLA-restricted.

Concerning this clone: Its antigen remains unidentified.

The ends lost 6 bases at V and 4 bases at J; junction bases unmatched: 8. The CDR3 length is 15 residues. In germline, CDR1 is LNHDA, CDR2 SQIVND (reference sequence). This receptor was obtained from a young man in good health and CMV-seronegative. Sample: PBMCs. This chain connects TRBV19 to TRBJ2-1, with 8 bases aligning to TRBD1. The CDR3 DNA sequence: TGTGCCAGTAGGGACCAGACAGGGGTTTACAATGAGCAGTTCTTC. It translates to CASRDQTGVYNEQFF.